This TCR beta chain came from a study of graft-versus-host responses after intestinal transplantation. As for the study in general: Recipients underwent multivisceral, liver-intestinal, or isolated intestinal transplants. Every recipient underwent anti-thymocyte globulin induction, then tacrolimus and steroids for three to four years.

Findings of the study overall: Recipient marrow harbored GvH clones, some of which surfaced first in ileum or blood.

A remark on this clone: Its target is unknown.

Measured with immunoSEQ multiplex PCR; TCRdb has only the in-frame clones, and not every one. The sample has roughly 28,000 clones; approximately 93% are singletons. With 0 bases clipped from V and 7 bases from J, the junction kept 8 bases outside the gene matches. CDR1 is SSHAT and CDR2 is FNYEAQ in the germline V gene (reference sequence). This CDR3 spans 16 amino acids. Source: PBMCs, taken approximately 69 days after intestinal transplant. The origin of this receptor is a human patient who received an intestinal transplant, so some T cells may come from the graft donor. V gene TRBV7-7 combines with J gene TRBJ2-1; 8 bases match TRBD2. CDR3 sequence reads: CASSLADGGALNEQFF. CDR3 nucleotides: TGTGCCAGCAGCTTAGCTGACGGGGGGGCCTTGAATGAGCAGTTCTTC. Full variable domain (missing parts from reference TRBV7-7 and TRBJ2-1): GAGVSQSPRYKVTKRGQDVTLRCDPISSHATLYWYQQALGQGPEFLTYFNYEAQPDKSGLPSDRFSAERPEGSISTLTIQRTEQRDSAMYRCASSLADGGALNEQFFGPGTRLTVL.